These T cell receptor beta chains were read from a single sample in a study of T-cell memory formation after mild COVID-19. TCRdb called the 5' RACE reads again in MiXCR, with one record for every CDR3 protein. The table has around 210,000 distinct CDR3 sequences, over 7.5% seen once. Sample: PBMCs or a T cell subset sorted from them (not recorded which). All receptors derive from a man aged 18 to 29 who had mild COVID-19 (a few samples of this study predate the infection). Cell type and time point are not known. CDR3s include the opening cysteine and the closing phenylalanine or tryptophan. Each record gives: V gene, clone size, J gene, D gene, CDR3 protein, CDR3 DNA. The D gene is left open where the match is weak. Part of the rows lack a size; the others show once, few, many or a class for expanded clones.

TRBV20-1	few	TRBJ2-1	NA	CSSDGSSYNEQFF	TGCAGTTCAGACGGGAGCTCCTACAATGAGCAGTTCTTC
TRBV7-6	few	TRBJ1-1	NA	CASSPGHQNTEAFF	TGTGCCAGCAGCCCGGGACACCAGAACACTGAAGCTTTCTTT
TRBV11-2	NA	TRBJ2-3	NA	CASSPRRETDTQYF	TGTGCCAGCAGCCCCCGAAGGGAGACAGATACGCAGTATTTT
TRBV6-6	NA	TRBJ1-5	TRBD1	CASSFLRRDRGGQPQHF	TGTGCCAGCAGTTTCCTACGCCGGGACAGGGGAGGACAGCCCCAGCATTTT
TRBV15	NA	TRBJ2-7	NA	CATSREGTLEQYF	TGTGCCACCAGCAGAGAAGGGACTCTCGAGCAGTACTTC
TRBV24-1	NA	TRBJ2-3	NA	CATSEVTGTDTQYF	TGTGCCACCAGTGAGGTTACAGGGACAGATACGCAGTATTTT
TRBV20-1	NA	TRBJ2-4	NA	CSAGEGGGKNIQYF	TGCAGTGCCGGGGAGGGAGGGGGGAAAAACATTCAGTACTTC
TRBV5-6	few	TRBJ2-3	TRBD1	CASSRGQGTQYF	TGTGCCAGCAGCCGAGGACAGGGGACGCAGTATTTT
TRBV20-1	NA	TRBJ2-7	TRBD2	CSAPSGGGYEQYF	TGCAGTGCTCCTAGCGGGGGCGGGTACGAGCAGTACTTC
TRBV28	NA	TRBJ2-1	NA	CASSLLRFYNEQFF	TGTGCCAGCAGTCTTCTCCGTTTTTACAATGAGCAGTTCTTC
TRBV4-3	few	TRBJ1-2	NA	CASSQETHRGYTF	TGCGCCAGCAGCCAAGAAACTCACAGGGGCTACACCTTC
TRBV4-1	many	TRBJ2-1	TRBD2	CASSLAGTSYNEQFF	TGCGCCAGCAGTCTAGCGGGGACCTCCTACAATGAGCAGTTCTTC
TRBV12-3/TRBV12-4	NA	TRBJ1-5	NA	CASSFWDTHRYSNQPQHF	TGTGCCAGCAGTTTTTGGGACACCCACCGCTATAGCAATCAGCCCCAGCATTTT
TRBV24-1	few	TRBJ1-5	NA	CATSEGGGSNQPQHF	TGTGCCACCAGTGAGGGTGGGGGTAGCAATCAGCCCCAGCATTTT
TRBV5-6	few	TRBJ1-1	TRBD1	CASRLRGTEAFF	TGTGCCAGCAGGCTCAGGGGGACTGAAGCTTTCTTT
TRBV7-9	few	TRBJ2-6	NA	CASSRRGAGANVLTF	TGTGCCAGCAGCCGTAGGGGGGCTGGGGCCAACGTCCTGACTTTC
TRBV20-1	few	TRBJ1-3	NA	CSASGGYLRGNTIYF	TGCAGTGCTAGTGGGGGCTACTTGAGAGGAAACACCATATATTTT
TRBV18	NA	TRBJ2-7	TRBD1	CASSRTGALSSYEQYF	TGTGCCAGCTCAAGGACAGGGGCCCTGAGCTCCTACGAGCAGTACTTC
TRBV2	many	TRBJ2-7	NA	CASSEAHSYEQYF	TGTGCCAGCAGTGAAGCGCACTCCTACGAGCAGTACTTC